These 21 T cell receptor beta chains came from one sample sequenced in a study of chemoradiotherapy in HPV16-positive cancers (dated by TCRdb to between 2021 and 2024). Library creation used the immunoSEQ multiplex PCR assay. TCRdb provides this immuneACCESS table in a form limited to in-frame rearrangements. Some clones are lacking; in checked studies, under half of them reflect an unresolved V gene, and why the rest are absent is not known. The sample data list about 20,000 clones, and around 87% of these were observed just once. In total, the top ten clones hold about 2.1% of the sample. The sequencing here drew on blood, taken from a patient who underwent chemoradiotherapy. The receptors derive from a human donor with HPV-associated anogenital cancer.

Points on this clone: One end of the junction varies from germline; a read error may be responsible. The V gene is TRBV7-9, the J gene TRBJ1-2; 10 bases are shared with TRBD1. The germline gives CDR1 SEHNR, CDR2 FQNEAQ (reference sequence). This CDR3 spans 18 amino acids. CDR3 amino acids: CASTLYRQGAGTFYGYTF. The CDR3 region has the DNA TGTGCCAGCACCTTATACAGACAGGGGGCAGGAACCTTCTATGGCTACACCTTC.

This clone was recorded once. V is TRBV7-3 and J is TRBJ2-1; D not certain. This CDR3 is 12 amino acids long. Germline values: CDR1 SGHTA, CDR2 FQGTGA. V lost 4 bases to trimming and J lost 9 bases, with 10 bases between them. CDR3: CASSSGWREQFF. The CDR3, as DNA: TGTGCCAGCAGCTCCGGGTGGCGTGAGCAGTTCTTC.

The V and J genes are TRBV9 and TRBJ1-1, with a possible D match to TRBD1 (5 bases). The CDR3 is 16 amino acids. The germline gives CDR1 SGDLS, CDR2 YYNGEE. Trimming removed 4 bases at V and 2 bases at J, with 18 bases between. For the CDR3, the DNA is TGTGCCAGCAGCCCCCAGGGTATGGCCGGCAACACTGAAGCTTTCTTT. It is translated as CASSPQGMAGNTEAFF.

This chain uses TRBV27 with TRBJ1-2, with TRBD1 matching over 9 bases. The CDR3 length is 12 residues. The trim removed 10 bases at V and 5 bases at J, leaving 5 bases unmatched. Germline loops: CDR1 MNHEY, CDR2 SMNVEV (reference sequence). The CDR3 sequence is CATAGTGYGYTF. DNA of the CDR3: TGTGCCACCGCCGGGACAGGGTATGGCTACACCTTC.

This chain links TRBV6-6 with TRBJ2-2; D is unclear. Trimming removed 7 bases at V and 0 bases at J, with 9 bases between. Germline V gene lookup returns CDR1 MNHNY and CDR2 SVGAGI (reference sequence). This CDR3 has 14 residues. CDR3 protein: CASTELANTGELFF. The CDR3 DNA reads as TGTGCCAGCACGGAGTTAGCGAACACCGGGGAGCTGTTTTTT.

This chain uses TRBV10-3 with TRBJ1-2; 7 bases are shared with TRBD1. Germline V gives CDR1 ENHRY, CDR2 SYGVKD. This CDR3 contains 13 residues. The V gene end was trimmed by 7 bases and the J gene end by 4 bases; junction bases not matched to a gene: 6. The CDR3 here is CAITGTGAYGYTF. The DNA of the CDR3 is TGTGCCATCACTGGAACAGGGGCCTATGGCTACACCTTC.

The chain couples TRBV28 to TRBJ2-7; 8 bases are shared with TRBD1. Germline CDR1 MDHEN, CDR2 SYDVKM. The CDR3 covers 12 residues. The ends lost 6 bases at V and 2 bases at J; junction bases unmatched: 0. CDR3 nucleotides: TGTGCCAGCAGACAGGGGGCCTACGAGCAGTACTTC. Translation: CASRQGAYEQYF.

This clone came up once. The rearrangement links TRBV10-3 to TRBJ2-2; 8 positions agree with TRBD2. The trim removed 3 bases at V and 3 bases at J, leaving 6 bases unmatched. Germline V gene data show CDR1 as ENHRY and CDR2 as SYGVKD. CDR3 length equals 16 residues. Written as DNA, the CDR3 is TGTGCCATCAGTGAATTGGCTAGCGGGCACACCGGGGAGCTGTTTTTT. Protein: CAISELASGHTGELFF.

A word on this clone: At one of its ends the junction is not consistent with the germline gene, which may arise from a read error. DNA of the CDR3: TGTGCCAGTAGTATGGTTAGCATAGCCAATGGGCAGTTCTTC. This translates into CASSMVSIANGQFF. The V and J genes are TRBV19 and TRBJ2-1, with unresolved D. Germline CDR1 is LNHDA and CDR2 is SQIVND (reference sequence). This CDR3 has 14 residues.

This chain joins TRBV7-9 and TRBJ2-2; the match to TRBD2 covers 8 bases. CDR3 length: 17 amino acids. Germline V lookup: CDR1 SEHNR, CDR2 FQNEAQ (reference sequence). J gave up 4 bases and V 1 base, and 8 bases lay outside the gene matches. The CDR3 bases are TGTGCCAGCAGCTTAGGGTCTAGCGGGCCCGCCACCGGGGAGCTGTTTTTT. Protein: CASSLGSSGPATGELFF.

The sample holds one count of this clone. The CDR3 loop reads CASSSTSGSTTGELFF. DNA for the CDR3: TGTGCCAGCAGCTCTACTAGCGGGAGTACCACCGGGGAGCTGTTTTTT. The gene calls are TRBV7-9 and TRBJ2-2, with 11 bases that match TRBD2. With 4 bases clipped from V and 4 bases from J, the junction kept 5 bases outside the gene matches. In germline, CDR1 is SEHNR, CDR2 FQNEAQ (reference sequence). The CDR3 extends over 16 amino acids.

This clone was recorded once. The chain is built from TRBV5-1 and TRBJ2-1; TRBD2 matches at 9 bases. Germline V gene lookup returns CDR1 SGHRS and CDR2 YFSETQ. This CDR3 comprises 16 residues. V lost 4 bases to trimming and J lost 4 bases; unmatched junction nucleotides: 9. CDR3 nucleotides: TGCGCCAGCAGCGAAACCCGGAGCGGGAGGTACAATGAGCAGTTCTTC. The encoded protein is CASSETRSGRYNEQFF.

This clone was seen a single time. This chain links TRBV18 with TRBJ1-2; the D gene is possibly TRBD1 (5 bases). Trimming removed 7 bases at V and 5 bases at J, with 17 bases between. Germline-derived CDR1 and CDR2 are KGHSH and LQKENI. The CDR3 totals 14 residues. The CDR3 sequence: CASLPPGTGYGYTF. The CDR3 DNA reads TGTGCCAGCTTACCCCCCGGGACTGGGTATGGCTACACCTTC.

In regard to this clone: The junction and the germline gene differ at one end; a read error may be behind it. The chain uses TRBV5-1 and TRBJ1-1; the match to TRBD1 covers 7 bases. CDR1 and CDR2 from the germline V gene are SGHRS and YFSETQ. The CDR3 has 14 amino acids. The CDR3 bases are TGCGCCAGCTGCTTAGGGACAGTCAACACTGAAGCTTTCTTT. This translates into CASCLGTVNTEAFF.

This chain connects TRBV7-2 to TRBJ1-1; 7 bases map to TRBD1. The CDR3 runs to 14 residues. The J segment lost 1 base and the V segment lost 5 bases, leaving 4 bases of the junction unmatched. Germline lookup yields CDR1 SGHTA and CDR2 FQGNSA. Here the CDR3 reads CASSSWDRNTEAFF. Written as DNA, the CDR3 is TGTGCCAGCAGCAGCTGGGACAGGAACACTGAAGCTTTCTTT.

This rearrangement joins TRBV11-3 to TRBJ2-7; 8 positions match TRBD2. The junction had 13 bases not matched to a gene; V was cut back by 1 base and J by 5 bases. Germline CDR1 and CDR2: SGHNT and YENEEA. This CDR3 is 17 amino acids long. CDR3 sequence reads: CASSLVPSGPPWDEQYF. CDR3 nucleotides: TGTGCCAGCAGCTTAGTGCCTAGCGGGCCTCCCTGGGACGAGCAGTACTTC.

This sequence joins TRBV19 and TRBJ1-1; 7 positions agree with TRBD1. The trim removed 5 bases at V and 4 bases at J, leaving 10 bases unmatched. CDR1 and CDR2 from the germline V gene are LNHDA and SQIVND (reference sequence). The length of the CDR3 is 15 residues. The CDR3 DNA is TGTGCCAGTAGTGGAAGACAGGGCAGAGGCACTGAAGCTTTCTTT. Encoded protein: CASSGRQGRGTEAFF.

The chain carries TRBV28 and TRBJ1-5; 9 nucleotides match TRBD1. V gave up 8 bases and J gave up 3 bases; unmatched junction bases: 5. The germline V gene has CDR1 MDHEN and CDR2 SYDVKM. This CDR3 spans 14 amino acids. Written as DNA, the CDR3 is TGTGCCAGCGCGGGACAGGGCTACAATCAGCCCCAGCATTTT. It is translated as CASAGQGYNQPQHF.

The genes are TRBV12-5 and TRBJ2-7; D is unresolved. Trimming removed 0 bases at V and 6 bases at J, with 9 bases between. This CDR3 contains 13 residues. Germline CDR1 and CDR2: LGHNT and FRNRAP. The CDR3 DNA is TGTGCTAGTGGTTTGGTTGATGGGCTCGAGCAGTACTTC. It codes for CASGLVDGLEQYF.

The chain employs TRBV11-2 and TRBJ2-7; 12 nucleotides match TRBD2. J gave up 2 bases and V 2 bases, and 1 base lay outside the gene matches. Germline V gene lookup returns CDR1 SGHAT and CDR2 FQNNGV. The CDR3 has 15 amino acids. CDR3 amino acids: CASSLRLAGAYEQYF. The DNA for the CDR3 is TGTGCCAGCAGCTTACGACTAGCGGGGGCCTACGAGCAGTACTTC.

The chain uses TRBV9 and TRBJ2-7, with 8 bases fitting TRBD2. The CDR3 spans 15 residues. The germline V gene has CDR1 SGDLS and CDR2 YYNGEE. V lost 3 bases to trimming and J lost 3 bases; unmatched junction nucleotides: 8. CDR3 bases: TGTGCCAGCAGCGCCCCCGGACTAGCAGGCTACGAGCAGTACTTC. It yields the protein CASSAPGLAGYEQYF.